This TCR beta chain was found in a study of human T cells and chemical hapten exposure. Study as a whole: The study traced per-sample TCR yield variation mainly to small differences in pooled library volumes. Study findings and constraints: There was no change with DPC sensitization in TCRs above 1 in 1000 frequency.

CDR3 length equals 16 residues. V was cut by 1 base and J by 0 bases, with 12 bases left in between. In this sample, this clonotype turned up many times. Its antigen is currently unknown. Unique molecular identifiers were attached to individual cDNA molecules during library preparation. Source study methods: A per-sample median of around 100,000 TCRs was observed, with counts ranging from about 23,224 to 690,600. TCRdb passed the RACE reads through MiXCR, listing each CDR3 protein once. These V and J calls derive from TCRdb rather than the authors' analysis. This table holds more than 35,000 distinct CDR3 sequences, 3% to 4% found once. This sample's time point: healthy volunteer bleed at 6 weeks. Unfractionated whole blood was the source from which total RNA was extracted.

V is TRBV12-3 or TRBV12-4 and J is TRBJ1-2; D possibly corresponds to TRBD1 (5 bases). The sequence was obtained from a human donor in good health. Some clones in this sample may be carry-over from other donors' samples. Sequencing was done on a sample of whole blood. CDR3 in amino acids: CASSLGGSTSNYGYTF. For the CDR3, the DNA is TGTGCCAGCAGTTTAGGGGGGTCCACCTCTAACTATGGCTACACCTTC.